Sequencing of this T cell receptor beta chain was carried out in a study of graft-versus-host responses after intestinal transplantation. Overall study findings and caveats: Present in recipient marrow, GvH clones included some that appeared first in ileum or blood.

In regard to this clone: The antigen remains undetermined.

Sequencing was performed with immunoSEQ multiplex PCR; in TCRdb, only in-frame clones are kept and a portion is missing. Of just under 90,000 clones listed, 80% to 85% are singletons. Germline V gene data show CDR1 as SGHRS and CDR2 as YFSETQ. CDR3 length: 16 residues. V was cut by 0 bases and J by 11 bases, with 23 bases left in between. This sequence joins TRBV5-1 and TRBJ2-5, with no clear D. This material consisted of unstimulated CD8+ T cells sorted from spleen or lymph node cells, taken before intestinal transplant. This clonotype originated in a human donor who received an intestinal transplant. For the CDR3, the DNA is TGCGCCAGCAGCTTGGTATATCGATCAGGAACAGTGCCACAGTACTTC. It codes for CASSLVYRSGTVPQYF.